This passage covers 28 T cell receptor beta chains from one sample sequenced in a study of CD8 T cells in Susac syndrome (dated by TCRdb to the late 2010s). The library relied on the immunoSEQ multiplex PCR assay. RNA was extracted using the RNeasy kit, and 0.5 to 1 microgram was reverse transcribed with random hexamers. TCRdb handled the public reads itself, with Q25 trimming in fastp and clone calling in MiXCR, and kept productive beta chains. Rows merge per CDR3 protein into single entries with the most common DNA and genes. Across this sample there are about 190,000 distinct CDR3 sequences, with over 85% seen only once. 0.1% of the sample comes from the top ten. The sequencing input was CD4+ T cells from PBMCs. The receptors were sampled from a human donor in good health.

This sequence joins TRBV28 and TRBJ2-1; TRBD1 matches at 7 bases. Per germline, CDR1 MDHEN and CDR2 SYDVKM. This CDR3 contains 13 residues. The V gene end was trimmed by 6 bases and the J gene end by 8 bases; junction bases not matched to a gene: 7. The CDR3 is CASRVTGIYEQFF. The CDR3 DNA reads TGTGCCAGCAGGGTGACAGGGATTTATGAGCAGTTCTTC.

This clonotype was counted between two and nine times. This chain joins TRBV7-2 and TRBJ1-1; no reliable D call. V gave up 5 bases and J gave up 7 bases, with 11 bases separating them. This CDR3 has 12 amino acids. The germline V gene has CDR1 SGHTA and CDR2 FQGNSA. This CDR3 is CASSPLVGEAFF. The CDR3 region has the DNA TGTGCCAGCAGCCCCCTCGTCGGTGAAGCTTTCTTT.

This chain connects TRBV3-1 to TRBJ2-5; TRBD2 matches at 13 bases. Looked up from germline, CDR1 is LGHDT and CDR2 is YNNKEL (reference sequence). The V gene end was trimmed by 5 bases and the J gene end by 4 bases; junction bases not matched to a gene: 10. The CDR3 consists of 17 residues. This CDR3 is CASSSTGTSGVTETQYF. CDR3 nucleotides: TGTGCCAGCAGCTCGACCGGGACTAGCGGGGTCACAGAGACCCAGTACTTC.

Concerning this clonotype itself: At one boundary the junction diverges from the germline segment, which might be a read error. The chain links TRBV4-1 to TRBJ2-1; 11 bases match TRBD1. The CDR3 totals 15 residues. Germline V gene data show CDR1 as MGHRA and CDR2 as YSYEKL. The CDR3 DNA sequence: TGCGCCAGCCGCCAACCCGGGACAGGGGGCAATGAGCAGTTCTTC. Translation gives CASRQPGTGGNEQFF.

The chain combines TRBV5-6 with TRBJ1-5, with D unclear. Trimming stripped 4 bases from V and 5 bases from J, with 10 bases between. From germline, CDR1 is SGHDT and CDR2 YYEEEE. This CDR3 spans 13 amino acids. CDR3 bases: TGTGCCAGCAGCCGGGGTCAGTATCAGCCCCAGCATTTT. This sequence encodes CASSRGQYQPQHF.

The count of this clonotype is one. CDR3 nucleotide sequence: TGTGCCAGCAGCAAAAAAGCGCATAGCAATCAGCCCCAGCATTTT. This gives the protein CASSKKAHSNQPQHF. V and J are TRBV21-1 and TRBJ1-5. TRBV21-1 is noted as a pseudogene. This CDR3 comprises 15 residues.

The J gene is TRBJ1-2, the V gene TRBV19, with D possibly TRBD1 on 6 matching bases. CDR1 is LNHDA and CDR2 is SQIVND in the germline V gene (reference sequence). This CDR3 is built from 15 residues. Trimming took 8 bases from V and 4 from J, leaving 20 bases between them. The CDR3 DNA sequence: TGTGCCAGTTTCCCGAGGGGGGCCTCCCCCTATGGCTACACCTTC. The encoded protein is CASFPRGASPYGYTF.

The V and J genes are TRBV29-1 and TRBJ2-1; D possibly corresponds to TRBD1 (5 bases). CDR1 and CDR2 (germline): SQVTM, ANQGSEA. Trimming shortened V by 6 bases and J by 4 bases, and 16 bases separated the two germline ends. The CDR3 sequence is 14 residues long. This chain's CDR3 is CSVQPTAVYNEQFF. The CDR3 nucleotides are TGCAGCGTGCAACCGACAGCCGTATACAATGAGCAGTTCTTC.

The CDR3 is CASSIGGGLTEAFF. As DNA, the CDR3 is TGTGCCAGCAGTATAGGGGGAGGATTGACTGAAGCTTTCTTT. V and J are TRBV28 and TRBJ1-1, with D tentatively TRBD1 (6 bases). CDR1 and CDR2 (germline): MDHEN, SYDVKM. Trimming stripped 5 bases from V and 5 bases from J, with 15 bases between. The CDR3 extends over 14 amino acids.

CDR3 in amino acids: CASSSPPGYNEQFF. CDR3 in DNA: TGTGCCAGCAGCTCCCCTCCGGGGTACAATGAGCAGTTCTTC. The chain has TRBV13 and TRBJ2-1, with D possibly TRBD2 on 5 matching bases. CDR1 is PRHDT and CDR2 is FYEKMQ in the germline V gene (reference sequence). Trimming left V 4 bases short and J 4 bases short, with 11 bases between. This CDR3 spans 14 amino acids.

The chain joins TRBV19 to TRBJ2-6; TRBD2 matches at 11 bases. V lost 6 bases and J lost 0; bases outside the gene matches: 4. Germline CDR1 reads LNHDA; CDR2 reads SQIVND (reference sequence). The CDR3 is 17 residues long. The CDR3 region has the DNA TGTGCCAGTAGCCCGGGACTAGCGGCCTCTGGGGCCAACGTCCTGACTTTC. Translating it yields CASSPGLAASGANVLTF.

The rearrangement links TRBV4-1 to TRBJ1-4; D is perhaps TRBD1 (6 bases). Germline CDR1 and CDR2: MGHRA and YSYEKL. V lost 5 bases to trimming and J lost 8 bases, with 15 bases between them. The CDR3 is 14 residues long. In DNA form, the CDR3 reads TGCGCCAGCAGCTCCAGTACAGGGAGGGAAAAACTGTTTTTT. It yields the protein CASSSSTGREKLFF.

As regards this clonotype: The junction and the germline gene differ at one end; a read error may be behind it. The J gene is TRBJ2-7, the V gene TRBV30; D uncertain. This CDR3 spans 14 amino acids. CDR1 is GTSNPN and CDR2 is SVGIG in the germline V gene (reference sequence). CDR3 protein: CAWSSGRSSSEQYF. The DNA of the CDR3 is TGTGCCTGGAGTTCCGGACGTTCCTCCTCCGAGCAGTACTTC.

The V call is TRBV15, the J call TRBJ1-1; possibly TRBD1 for D (6 bases). Trimming took 5 bases from V and 5 from J, leaving 18 bases between them. The CDR3 totals 15 residues. The V gene's germline CDR1 is LNHNV and CDR2 YYDKDF (reference sequence). The CDR3 protein is CATSGVPNQGTEAFF. The CDR3 region has the DNA TGTGCCACCAGCGGAGTCCCAAACCAGGGGACTGAAGCTTTCTTT.

This clonotype was detected only once. This chain joins TRBV28 and TRBJ2-7, with no clear D. Germline CDR1 reads MDHEN; CDR2 reads SYDVKM. CDR3 length equals 12 residues. The germline V and J ends were trimmed by 7 bases and 3 bases, with 10 bases remaining between them. The CDR3 is CASTSSHYEQYF. As DNA, the CDR3 is TGTGCCAGCACCTCGTCTCACTACGAGCAGTACTTC.

This chain connects TRBV13 to TRBJ2-5; the match to TRBD1 covers 7 bases. The V gene's germline CDR1 is PRHDT and CDR2 FYEKMQ (reference sequence). The trim removed 4 bases at V and 2 bases at J, leaving 10 bases unmatched. The CDR3 extends over 16 amino acids. CDR3 amino acids: CASSSDRAQKQETQYF. In DNA, the CDR3 is TGTGCCAGCAGCTCCGACAGGGCGCAAAAGCAAGAGACCCAGTACTTC. Complete variable domain (other parts from reference TRBV13 and TRBJ2-5): AAGVIQSPRHLIKEKRETATLKCYPIPRHDTVYWYQQGPGQDPQFLISFYEKMQSDKGSIPDRFSAQQFSDYHSELNMSSLELGDSALYFCASSSDRAQKQETQYFGPGTRLLVL.

The chain recombines TRBV6-2 or TRBV6-3 with TRBJ2-7; a possible D gene is TRBD1 (6 bases). This CDR3 comprises 14 residues. Germline V gives CDR1 MNHEY, CDR2 SVGEGT. Deletions cut 4 bases from V and 6 bases from J, with 16 bases between. The DNA for the CDR3 is TGTGCCAGCAGTTTGACAGGTCCCTCGGGCGAGCAGTACGTC. Amino acid sequence: CASSLTGPSGEQYV.

This rearrangement joins TRBV2 to TRBJ1-2, with D unclear. With 3 bases removed from V and 4 bases from J, the gap between germline ends came to 9 bases. CDR1 SNHLY and CDR2 FYNNEI come from the germline V gene. This CDR3 has 13 residues. The CDR3 is CASSEGGVYGYTF. The CDR3 nucleotides are TGTGCCAGCAGTGAGGGTGGGGTCTATGGCTACACCTTC.

This sequence joins TRBV9 and TRBJ2-2; 7 bases are a match to TRBD2. Germline V gene sequence: CDR1 SGDLS, CDR2 YYNGEE. Germline trimming cut 1 base from V and 3 bases from J; bases unmatched to any gene: 3. The CDR3 loop spans 15 amino acids. In DNA form, the CDR3 reads TGTGCCAGCAGCGTATCTAGCGGCGACACCGGGGAGCTGTTTTTT. It yields the protein CASSVSSGDTGELFF.

J is TRBJ2-1 and V is TRBV2; no firm D call. V gave up 8 bases and J gave up 4 bases, with 15 bases separating them. The CDR3 length is 14 residues. Germline V gene sequence: CDR1 SNHLY, CDR2 FYNNEI. In DNA form, the CDR3 reads TGTGCCAGCTGTTTAGACACAGTATACAATGAGCAGTTCTTC. Translating it yields CASCLDTVYNEQFF.

V usage is TRBV5-1 and J usage is TRBJ2-1; 10 bases are shared with TRBD1. CDR1 and CDR2 (germline): SGHRS, YFSETQ. The CDR3 is 14 residues long. Trimming at V came to 5 bases and at J to 3 bases, leaving 2 bases not matched to a gene. The CDR3 DNA reads TGCGCCAGCAGGACAGGGGGCAACTACAATGAGCAGTTCTTC. It translates to CASRTGGNYNEQFF.

V usage is TRBV5-1 and J usage is TRBJ1-4; no reliable D call. Germline V gene lookup returns CDR1 SGHRS and CDR2 YFSETQ. There are 16 residues in the CDR3. Trimming shortened V by 5 bases and J by 0 bases, and 14 bases separated the two germline ends. CDR3 loop: CASRRSAGTTNEKLFF. DNA for the CDR3: TGCGCCAGCAGGAGAAGCGCAGGCACAACTAATGAAAAACTGTTTTTT. The whole variable domain, remainder taken from reference TRBV5-1 and TRBJ1-4, is KAGVTQTPRYLIKTRGQQVTLSCSPISGHRSVSWYQQTPGQGLQFLFEYFSETQRNKGNFPGRFSGRQFSNSRSEMNVSTLELGDSALYLCASRRSAGTTNEKLFFGSGTQLSVL.

V usage is TRBV6-1 and J usage is TRBJ1-2; D might be TRBD1 (6 bases). The CDR3 covers 16 residues. Trimming shortened V by 6 bases and J by 4 bases, and 21 bases separated the two germline ends. Germline values: CDR1 MNHNS, CDR2 SASEGT. The CDR3 region is CASSRGGRGNIYGYTF. The CDR3 DNA sequence: TGTGCCAGCAGCAGGGGAGGCAGGGGTAACATCTATGGCTACACCTTC.

This chain uses TRBV28 with TRBJ2-2; TRBD2 is a possible D gene (5 bases). The V end lost 4 bases, the J end lost 12 bases, and 12 bases lay between the germline ends. Germline V gives CDR1 MDHEN, CDR2 SYDVKM. The CDR3 spans 12 residues. The CDR3 coding sequence is TGTGCCAGCAGTTCCGGGATTGGAAAGCTGTTTTTT. Residues: CASSSGIGKLFF.

The V gene is TRBV5-6, the J gene TRBJ1-1; unclear D gene. This CDR3 is built from 13 residues. Germline CDR1 reads SGHDT; CDR2 reads YYEEEE. Trimming removed 4 bases at V and 12 bases at J, with 19 bases between. CDR3 amino acids: CASSPRDRAATFF. As DNA, the CDR3 is TGTGCCAGCAGCCCTCGGGATAGGGCGGCGACTTTCTTT.

This chain connects TRBV4-1 to TRBJ1-6, with 7 bases matching TRBD1. Germline-derived CDR1 and CDR2 are MGHRA and YSYEKL. V trimming: 4 bases; J trimming: 11 bases; junction bases outside the gene matches: 8. The CDR3 is 14 amino acids. This CDR3 is CASSRDQGGPPLHF. The CDR3 coding sequence is TGCGCCAGCAGCCGAGACCAGGGGGGACCACCCCTCCACTTT.

The CDR3, as DNA: TGCAGCGTTGAGGGCTCCGGGACCTACAATGAGCAGTTCTTC. This sequence encodes CSVEGSGTYNEQFF. The chain joins TRBV29-1 to TRBJ2-1, with D possibly being TRBD2 (5 bases). V was clipped by 3 bases and J by 2 bases, with 11 bases between them. The V gene's germline CDR1 is SQVTM and CDR2 ANQGSEA. The length of the CDR3 is 14 residues.

The chain employs TRBV5-1 and TRBJ1-2, with 7 positions matching TRBD1. Germline V gives CDR1 SGHRS, CDR2 YFSETQ. The junction had 6 bases not matched to a gene; V was cut back by 3 bases and J by 4 bases. CDR3 length: 14 amino acids. The CDR3 sequence is CASSSTGATYGYTF. DNA of the CDR3: TGCGCCAGCAGCTCCACAGGGGCGACCTATGGCTACACCTTC. Drawing the rest from reference TRBV5-1 and TRBJ1-2, the complete variable domain is KAGVTQTPRYLIKTRGQQVTLSCSPISGHRSVSWYQQTPGQGLQFLFEYFSETQRNKGNFPGRFSGRQFSNSRSEMNVSTLELGDSALYLCASSSTGATYGYTFGSGTRLTVV.